The clone carrying this T cell receptor beta chain has at least ten counts. Its matching antigen is unknown. Preparation of the TCRbeta library involved a method that used unique molecular identifiers. TCRdb reprocessed the PCR reads with MiXCR, giving one entry per CDR3 protein. The sample has hundreds of thousands of distinct CDR3 sequences, 10% to 15% seen once. These data originate in a study of T-cell reconstitution after alpha-beta-depleted transplantation in children. Findings of the study overall: There were some patients whose high TCRbeta diversity at day 60 came from surviving recipient T cells and thymic progenitors. Several hundred expanded graft clones reportedly gave rise to the alpha-beta T cells present about two months after transplant. After one year, T-cell counts and TCRbeta diversity mostly came from new T cells.

The CDR3 runs 13 residues. V was pared by 5 bases and J by 0 bases, with 7 bases between. Germline V gives CDR1 SGHRS, CDR2 YFSETQ. The receptor was derived from a male patient under 18 who had a stem cell transplant for acute myeloid leukemia, so the T cells may come from the graft donor. V usage is TRBV5-1 and J usage is TRBJ2-3; D remains ambiguous. This sample comprised PBMCs, mostly from graft donor cells, obtained 360 days after TCRalphabeta/CD19-depleted stem cell transplant. In DNA form, the CDR3 reads TGCGCCAGCAGAGAGCTCAGCACAGATACGCAGTATTTT. Encoded protein: CASRELSTDTQYF.